A selection of T cell receptor beta chains follows, all from one sample in a study of T-cell reconstitution after alpha-beta-depleted transplantation in children. A single record per CDR3 protein comes from TCRdb applying MiXCR to the PCR reads. The sample shows about 110,000 distinct CDR3 sequences, 10% of them seen only once. The source was PBMCs, collected before TCRalphabeta/CD19-depleted stem cell transplant. The source is a boy between 2 and 10 years old with acute lymphoblastic leukemia, due to receive a stem cell transplant. Each CDR3 is given with its conserved first and last residue. A D gene is named only where the DNA matches it firmly. Expanded clones are given a class, and other clones once, few, many or no size at all.

TRBD2	TRBV29-1	.	TRBJ2-3	TGCAGCGTACGGACTAGCGGAATAACAGATACGCAGTATTTT	CSVRTSGITDTQYF
.	TRBV5-6	many	TRBJ1-2	TGTGCCAGCAGCCTCGACAGGAACTATGGCTACACCTTC	CASSLDRNYGYTF
.	TRBV7-2	.	TRBJ1-1	TGTGCCAGCAGCTTAGGGACAGCTCCGAACACTGAAGCTTTCTTT	CASSLGTAPNTEAFF
.	TRBV10-3	many	TRBJ2-2	TGTGCCTCAACTCCGGGAGTAGGGGAGCTGTTTTTT	CASTPGVGELFF
TRBD1	TRBV20-1	.	TRBJ1-2	TGCAGTGCTAGAGTTGTGGGGGGGGGACAGGGCTGGTATGGCTACACCTTC	CSARVVGGGQGWYGYTF
TRBD2	TRBV12-3/TRBV12-4	many	TRBJ2-5	TGTGCCAGCACCCTCGCGGCGGGAGGCCCGGGAGAGACCCAGTACTTC	CASTLAAGGPGETQYF
TRBD2	TRBV5-1	many	TRBJ2-1	TGCGCCAGCAGCGTTCCGGGACTAGCTGAGTTCTTC	CASSVPGLAEFF
TRBD1	TRBV12-3/TRBV12-4	few	TRBJ1-1	TGTGCCAGCAGTCCCCGATCGACAGGGATGAACACTGAAGCTTTCTTT	CASSPRSTGMNTEAFF
.	TRBV2	few	TRBJ2-2	TGTGCCAGCAGTGAAGCGGTAGCCGCGAACACCGGGGAGCTGTTTTTT	CASSEAVAANTGELFF
TRBD2	TRBV12-3/TRBV12-4	many	TRBJ2-1	TGTGCCAGCAGTCTATCGTTTGCGGGGGGGCAGTTCTTC	CASSLSFAGGQFF
.	TRBV20-1	few	TRBJ1-2	TGCAGTGCCAGGCCGGGGAAAAGTGGCTACACCTTC	CSARPGKSGYTF
.	TRBV3-1	few	TRBJ1-3	TGTGCCAGCAGCCAAGGGGAGTTGGGAGAAAACACCATATATTTT	CASSQGELGENTIYF
.	TRBV2	.	TRBJ1-1	TGTGCCAGCAGCCCAGGTTTTGCCTATGAAGCTTTCTTT	CASSPGFAYEAFF
.	TRBV7-9	many	TRBJ2-1	TGTGCCAGCAGCTTAGACTACAATGAGCAGTTCTTC	CASSLDYNEQFF